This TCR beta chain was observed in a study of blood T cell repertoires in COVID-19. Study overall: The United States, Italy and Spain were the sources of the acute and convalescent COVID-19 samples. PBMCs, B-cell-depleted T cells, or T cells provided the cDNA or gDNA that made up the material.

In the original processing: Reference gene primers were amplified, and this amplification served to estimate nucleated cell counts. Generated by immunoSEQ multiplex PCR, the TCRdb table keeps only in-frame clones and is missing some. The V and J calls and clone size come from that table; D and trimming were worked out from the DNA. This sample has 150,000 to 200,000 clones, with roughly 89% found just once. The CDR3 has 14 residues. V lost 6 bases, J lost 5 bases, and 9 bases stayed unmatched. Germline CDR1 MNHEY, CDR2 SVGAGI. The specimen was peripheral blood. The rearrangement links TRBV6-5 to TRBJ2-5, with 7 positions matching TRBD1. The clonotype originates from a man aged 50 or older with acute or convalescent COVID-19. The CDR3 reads CASSPSGGRETQYF. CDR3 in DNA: TGTGCCAGCAGCCCCTCAGGGGGAAGGGAGACCCAGTACTTC.